Shown below are 3 T cell receptor beta chains from a single sample sequenced in a study of cytomegalovirus exposure and HLA in healthy donors. Researchers ran the PCR with 60 Vbeta and 13 Jbeta primers. Generated by immunoSEQ multiplex PCR, the TCRdb table keeps only in-frame clones and is missing some. The data show approximately 77,000 clones, more than 55% seen once. Sequencing was done on a sample of PBMCs. The receptor set was obtained from a man aged 55-75 years in good health and CMV-seropositive.

This clone was detected only a few times. The chain employs TRBV6-9 and TRBJ2-4; 8 nucleotides line up with TRBD1. Germline V CDR1 and CDR2: MNHGY, SVAAGI. This CDR3 comprises 14 residues. Germline trimming cut 4 bases from V and 7 bases from J; bases unmatched to any gene: 6. Here the CDR3 DNA reads TGTGCCAGCAGTTTCCGGACAGGGAGGAACATTCAGTACTTC. It codes for CASSFRTGRNIQYF.

Only a few counts were recorded for this clone. The rearrangement joins TRBV4-1 to TRBJ2-1; 7 bases match TRBD2. J gave up 9 bases and V 1 base, and 15 bases lay outside the gene matches. The CDR3 loop spans 17 amino acids. Per germline, CDR1 MGHRA and CDR2 YSYEKL. This CDR3 is CASSQGLGSGPGGEQFF. The CDR3 nucleotides are TGCGCCAGCAGCCAAGGGCTCGGTAGCGGGCCAGGCGGTGAGCAGTTCTTC.

V gene TRBV13 combines with J gene TRBJ2-1; D remains ambiguous. The CDR3 is 16 amino acids. Trimming removed 3 bases at V and 7 bases at J, with 19 bases between. Germline values: CDR1 PRHDT, CDR2 FYEKMQ (reference sequence). The CDR3 spells CASSFLGVIGLNEQFF. CDR3 DNA sequence: TGTGCCAGCAGCTTCCTAGGTGTAATTGGGTTGAATGAGCAGTTCTTC.